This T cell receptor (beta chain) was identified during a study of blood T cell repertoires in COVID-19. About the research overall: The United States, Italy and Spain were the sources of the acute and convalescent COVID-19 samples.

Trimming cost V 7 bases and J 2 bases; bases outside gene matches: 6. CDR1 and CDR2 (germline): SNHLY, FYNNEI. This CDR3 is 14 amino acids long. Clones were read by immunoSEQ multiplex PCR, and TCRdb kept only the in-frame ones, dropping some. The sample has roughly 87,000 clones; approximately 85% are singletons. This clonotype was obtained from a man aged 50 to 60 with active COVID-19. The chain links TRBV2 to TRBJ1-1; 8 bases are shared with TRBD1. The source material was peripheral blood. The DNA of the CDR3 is TGTGCCAGCAAACTACAGGGGGGAAACACTGAAGCTTTCTTT. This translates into CASKLQGGNTEAFF.